The 28 T cell receptor beta chains below were found in one sample sequenced in a study of cytomegalovirus exposure and HLA in healthy donors. Only in-frame clones appear in the TCRdb table, and some are missing; sequencing was by immunoSEQ multiplex PCR. The repertoire consists of under 75,000 clones, with 85% to 95% occurring once and the leading ten covering 6% to 8.5%. Sequences were obtained from PBMCs. The receptors were gathered from a woman between 18 and 29 years old in good health and CMV-seropositive.

The chain uses TRBV5-5 and TRBJ1-1, with D perhaps TRBD1 (5 bases). In germline, CDR1 is SGHKS, CDR2 YYEKEE (reference sequence). CDR3 length: 19 amino acids. Between the trimmed V and J ends, which lost 3 bases and 3 bases, there was a span of 27 bases. This chain's CDR3 is CASSWGVFSRSYTDTEAFF. CDR3 bases: TGTGCCAGCAGCTGGGGCGTTTTTAGTCGGAGCTACACAGACACTGAAGCTTTCTTT. Complete variable domain (other parts from reference TRBV5-5 and TRBJ1-1): DAGVTQSPTHLIKTRGQQVTLRCSPISGHKSVSWYQQVLGQGPQFIFQYYEKEERGRGNFPDRFSARQFPNYSSELNVNALLLGDSALYLCASSWGVFSRSYTDTEAFFGQGTRLTVV.

The chain links TRBV27 to TRBJ2-7; 9 positions match TRBD1. The germline V gene has CDR1 MNHEY and CDR2 SMNVEV (reference sequence). The CDR3 extends over 15 amino acids. V lost 1 base to trimming and J lost 3 bases; unmatched junction nucleotides: 4. The chain's CDR3 is CASSLWGQGSYEQYF. The CDR3 DNA reads as TGTGCCAGCAGTTTATGGGGACAGGGTAGCTACGAGCAGTACTTC.

The chain uses TRBV28 and TRBJ2-1; 8 bases are shared with TRBD2. Germline-derived CDR1 and CDR2 are MDHEN and SYDVKM. J was trimmed by 2 bases and V by 8 bases; bases with no gene match: 8. This CDR3 has 15 amino acids. DNA of the CDR3: TGTGCCAGCGTTTCCGGGGGGGGAGCCTACAATGAGCAGTTCTTC. Protein: CASVSGGGAYNEQFF.

The chain employs TRBV2 and TRBJ2-3, with D possibly TRBD2 on 5 matching bases. Trimming pared 7 bases from V and 5 bases from J, leaving 13 bases between. The germline V gene encodes CDR1 SNHLY and CDR2 FYNNEI. The CDR3 runs to 13 residues. The CDR3 coding sequence is TGTGCCAGCAACGTCGGGGTTGGAGATACGCAGTATTTT. Amino acids: CASNVGVGDTQYF.

The V call is TRBV15, the J call TRBJ2-5; TRBD1 is a possible D gene (5 bases). The CDR3 loop spans 18 amino acids. Germline V CDR1 and CDR2: LNHNV, YYDKDF (reference sequence). V was clipped by 0 bases and J by 2 bases, with 19 bases between them. As DNA, the CDR3 is TGTGCCACCAGCAGAGATCGTCTTAACAGGAGTTTACAAGAGACCCAGTACTTC. As protein: CATSRDRLNRSLQETQYF.

V and J are TRBV5-1 and TRBJ1-2; D is undetermined. Germline V gene lookup returns CDR1 SGHRS and CDR2 YFSETQ. The CDR3 consists of 14 residues. The ends were cut back, 4 bases at V and 3 bases at J, with 13 bases in the middle. In nucleotides, the CDR3 is TGCGCCAGCAGCATCGACACAGATGACTATGGCTACACCTTC. This translates into CASSIDTDDYGYTF. The variable domain in full, completed from reference TRBV5-1 and TRBJ1-2, reads KAGVTQTPRYLIKTRGQQVTLSCSPISGHRSVSWYQQTPGQGLQFLFEYFSETQRNKGNFPGRFSGRQFSNSRSEMNVSTLELGDSALYLCASSIDTDDYGYTFGSGTRLTVV.

V usage is TRBV5-6 and J usage is TRBJ2-2, with TRBD2 matching 9 bases. This CDR3 has 17 amino acids. The J segment lost 4 bases and the V segment lost 4 bases, leaving 11 bases of the junction unmatched. Germline assignment: CDR1 SGHDT and CDR2 YYEEEE. The CDR3 spells CASSPKRLAALTGELFF. CDR3 sequence (DNA): TGTGCCAGCAGCCCGAAAAGACTAGCGGCCCTCACCGGGGAGCTGTTTTTT.

V and J are TRBV6-1 and TRBJ2-7; TRBD1 matches at 7 bases. The CDR3 extends over 14 amino acids. Germline CDR1 MNHNS, CDR2 SASEGT. The V gene end was trimmed by 7 bases and the J gene end by 2 bases; junction bases not matched to a gene: 8. The CDR3 DNA reads as TGTGCCAGCACCAAAGGGGGCATCACCTACGAGCAGTACTTC. Amino acid sequence: CASTKGGITYEQYF.

This chain connects TRBV7-9 to TRBJ1-6, with TRBD1 matching over 9 bases. The germline gives CDR1 SEHNR, CDR2 FQNEAQ (reference sequence). The CDR3 length is 15 residues. The V and J ends lost 1 base and 10 bases, in that order; junction bases with no gene match: 5. In DNA form, the CDR3 reads TGTGCCAGCAGCTTAGAGGACAGGGGCGGCTCACCCCTCCACTTT. Amino acid sequence: CASSLEDRGGSPLHF.

This chain joins TRBV7-6 and TRBJ2-1; 13 nucleotides agree with TRBD2. J gave up 4 bases and V 5 bases, and 2 bases lay outside the gene matches. The CDR3 spans 15 residues. Germline V lookup: CDR1 SGHVS, CDR2 FNYEAQ. The CDR3 region has the DNA TGTGCCAGCAGCGGGACTAGCGGGATATACAATGAGCAGTTCTTC. Translation gives CASSGTSGIYNEQFF.

This sequence joins TRBV7-9 and TRBJ2-7; 7 bases agree with TRBD1. V shed 7 bases and J 2 bases; nucleotides not matched to a gene: 8. The CDR3 has 14 amino acids. Looked up from germline, CDR1 is SEHNR and CDR2 is FQNEAQ (reference sequence). The CDR3 DNA reads as TGTGCCAGCAACCCGACAGGGTATGCCTACGAGCAGTACTTC. This codes for CASNPTGYAYEQYF.

This chain connects TRBV6-5 to TRBJ2-1; TRBD1 might be the D (6 bases). Trimming removed 8 bases at V and 7 bases at J, with 21 bases between. This CDR3 is 15 amino acids long. Germline V gives CDR1 MNHEY, CDR2 SVGAGI. CDR3 residues: CASEPLAGARNEQFF. In DNA, the CDR3 is TGTGCCAGCGAGCCCCTAGCAGGGGCGCGAAATGAGCAGTTCTTC.

V usage is TRBV7-9 and J usage is TRBJ2-1; 9 nucleotides line up with TRBD2. This CDR3 spans 17 amino acids. Germline V lookup: CDR1 SEHNR, CDR2 FQNEAQ (reference sequence). Losses at the gene ends were 5 bases for V and 3 bases for J; bases not matched to a gene: 11. Here the CDR3 reads CASSHQFSGGDYNEQFF. CDR3 bases: TGTGCCAGCAGCCATCAATTTAGCGGGGGCGACTACAATGAGCAGTTCTTC.

The chain carries TRBV29-1 and TRBJ1-1; D is unclear. This CDR3 has 14 amino acids. Deletions cut 5 bases from V and 1 base from J, with 14 bases between. From germline, CDR1 is SQVTM and CDR2 ANQGSEA. The CDR3 bases are TGCAGCGTTAAATTGTCGGGGAAGAACACTGAAGCTTTCTTT. It encodes CSVKLSGKNTEAFF.

This chain links TRBV6-1 with TRBJ1-2; D gene uncertain. The V end was cut by 2 bases, the J end by 4 bases, with 8 bases between. The CDR3 has 13 residues. CDR1 and CDR2 (germline): MNHNS, SASEGT. The CDR3 sequence is CASSELRTYGYTF. CDR3 nucleotides: TGTGCCAGCAGTGAACTTAGAACCTATGGCTACACCTTC.

The V gene is TRBV7-9, the J gene TRBJ2-5; TRBD1 might be the D (5 bases). Germline CDR1 is SEHNR and CDR2 is FQNEAQ (reference sequence). CDR3 length: 12 amino acids. V was clipped by 5 bases and J by 5 bases, with 9 bases between them. The CDR3 loop is CASSQGVETQYF. DNA for the CDR3: TGTGCCAGCAGCCAGGGTGTGGAGACCCAGTACTTC.

The V gene is TRBV28, the J gene TRBJ1-6; a weak D match, TRBD1 (6 bases). CDR3 size: 18 residues. V gave up 7 bases and J gave up 2 bases, with 21 bases separating them. In germline, CDR1 is MDHEN, CDR2 SYDVKM. CDR3 amino acids: CASIGQTSPIPYNSPLHF. In DNA, the CDR3 is TGTGCCAGCATTGGACAGACCTCTCCCATTCCCTATAATTCACCCCTCCACTTT.

The CDR3 DNA is TGTGCCAGCAGCTTGGAAGTGGGCCGTGAAGCTTTCTTT. The encoded protein is CASSLEVGREAFF. The rearrangement uses TRBV5-4 and TRBJ1-1, with D uncertain. The CDR3 extends over 13 amino acids. Germline CDR1 SGHNT, CDR2 YYREEE (reference sequence). V lost 0 bases to trimming and J lost 7 bases, with 10 bases between them.

The CDR3 here is CASSLGSPASSYNSPLHF. DNA of the CDR3: TGTGCCAGCAGCTTAGGGTCGCCAGCGAGCTCCTATAATTCACCCCTCCACTTT. The chain links TRBV7-9 to TRBJ1-6; D is unclear. Germline loops: CDR1 SEHNR, CDR2 FQNEAQ (reference sequence). The CDR3 has 18 amino acids. Trimming took off 1 base at V and 0 bases at J, with 13 bases between the two ends. The entire variable domain, with the rest obtained from reference TRBV7-9 and TRBJ1-6, is as follows: DTGVSQNPRHKITKRGQNVTFRCDPISEHNRLYWYRQTLGQGPEFLTYFQNEAQLEKSRLLSDRFSAERPKGSFSTLEIQRTEQGDSAMYLCASSLGSPASSYNSPLHFGNGTRLTVT.

Written as DNA, the CDR3 is TGTGCCAGCACCAGCCTGGGACAGGGAAATTCACCCCTCCACTTT. This encodes CASTSLGQGNSPLHF. V and J are TRBV2 and TRBJ1-6, with TRBD1 matching over 9 bases. Germline V gene lookup returns CDR1 SNHLY and CDR2 FYNNEI. This CDR3 is 15 amino acids long. Losses at the gene ends were 7 bases for V and 7 bases for J; bases not matched to a gene: 8.

V gene TRBV14 combines with J gene TRBJ2-1, with a tentative D call TRBD2 (6 bases). This CDR3 comprises 19 residues. V gave up 0 bases and J gave up 1 base, with 19 bases separating them. Germline V gives CDR1 SGHDN, CDR2 FVKESK. The CDR3 spells CASSQDPYSAGLSYNEQFF. The DNA for the CDR3 is TGTGCCAGCAGCCAAGATCCTTATTCGGCGGGATTATCCTACAATGAGCAGTTCTTC.

CDR3 DNA: TGTGCCAGCAGCGGACAGGGAACCTCCTACAATGAGCAGTTCTTC. Residues: CASSGQGTSYNEQFF. The chain carries TRBV9 and TRBJ2-1; 7 bases map to TRBD1. The CDR3 is 15 amino acids. Looked up from germline, CDR1 is SGDLS and CDR2 is YYNGEE. J was trimmed by 0 bases and V by 3 bases; bases with no gene match: 3.

This chain links TRBV10-1 with TRBJ1-4; 8 bases are shared with TRBD1. The germline V gene has CDR1 WNHNN and CDR2 SYGVQD (reference sequence). V dropped 8 bases and J dropped 3; count of bases not matched to a gene: 14. The CDR3 extends over 17 amino acids. CDR3 sequence reads: CASHLDRGKRANEKLFF. DNA for the CDR3: TGCGCCAGCCACCTCGACAGGGGAAAAAGGGCTAATGAAAAACTGTTTTTT.

The V gene is TRBV5-6, the J gene TRBJ1-5; 10 nucleotides match TRBD1. This CDR3 is built from 15 residues. V dropped 4 bases and J dropped 7; count of bases not matched to a gene: 8. Germline assignment: CDR1 SGHDT and CDR2 YYEEEE. The CDR3 DNA sequence: TGTGCCAGCAGCATAGGACAGGGGGGATTACAGCCCCAGCATTTT. Its protein product is CASSIGQGGLQPQHF.

This CDR3 is CASSYSTSISYEQYF. CDR3 nucleotides: TGTGCCAGCAGTTACTCGACAAGTATAAGCTACGAGCAGTACTTC. The V call is TRBV6-6, the J call TRBJ2-7, with D unresolved. CDR1 is MNHNY, CDR2 SVGAGI, per germline (reference sequence). The CDR3 totals 15 residues. V shed 0 bases and J shed 3 bases, with 12 bases lying between them.

With respect to this clone: A junction end diverges from the germline sequence, so it may reflect a read error. The chain combines TRBV5-4 with TRBJ2-1, with 8 nucleotides matching TRBD1. This CDR3 is built from 14 residues. CDR1 SGHNT and CDR2 YYREEE come from the germline V gene (reference sequence). The chain's CDR3 is CASSFQGARNGQFF. In DNA, the CDR3 is TGTGCCAGCAGCTTCCAGGGGGCCAGGAATGGGCAGTTCTTC. The complete variable domain, with remaining parts taken from reference TRBV5-4 and TRBJ2-1, reads ETGVTQSPTHLIKTRGQQVTLRCSSQSGHNTVSWYQQALGQGPQFIFQYYREEENGRGNFPPRFSGLQFPNYSSELNVNALELDDSALYLCASSFQGARNGQFFGPGTRLTVL.

The V call is TRBV7-3, the J call TRBJ2-7, with TRBD1 identical over 10 bases. The germline gives CDR1 SGHTA, CDR2 FQGTGA. The V and J ends lost 5 bases and 3 bases, in that order; junction bases with no gene match: 4. This CDR3 is 14 amino acids long. The CDR3 sequence: CASSPGQGHYEQYF. For the CDR3, the DNA is TGTGCCAGCAGCCCGGGACAGGGGCACTACGAGCAGTACTTC.

The chain couples TRBV5-1 to TRBJ2-3; D possibly corresponds to TRBD2 (6 bases). The CDR3 contains 12 residues. The germline CDR1 and CDR2 sequences are SGHRS and YFSETQ. V lost 5 bases, J lost 5 bases, and 9 bases lay in between. The CDR3 sequence is CASRLGGDTQYF. The CDR3 nucleotides are TGCGCCAGCAGACTGGGGGGAGATACGCAGTATTTT.